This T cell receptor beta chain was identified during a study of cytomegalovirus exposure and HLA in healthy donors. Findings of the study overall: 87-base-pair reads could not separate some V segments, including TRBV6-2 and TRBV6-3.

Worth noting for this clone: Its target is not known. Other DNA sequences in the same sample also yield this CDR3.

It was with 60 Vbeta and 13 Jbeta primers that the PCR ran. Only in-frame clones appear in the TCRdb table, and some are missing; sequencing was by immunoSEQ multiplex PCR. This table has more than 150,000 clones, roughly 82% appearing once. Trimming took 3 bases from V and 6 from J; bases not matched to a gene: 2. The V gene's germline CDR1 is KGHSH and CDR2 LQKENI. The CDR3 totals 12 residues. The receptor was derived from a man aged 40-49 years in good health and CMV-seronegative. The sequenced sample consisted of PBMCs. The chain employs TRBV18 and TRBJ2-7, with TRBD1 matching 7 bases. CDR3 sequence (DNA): TGTGCCAGCTCACCGACAGGGTCCGAGCAGTACTTC. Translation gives CASSPTGSEQYF.